The clone carrying this TCR beta chain was counted a few times. The V gene end was trimmed by 1 base and the J gene end by 1 base; junction bases not matched to a gene: 7. This CDR3 region has 16 residues. This specimen belongs to a study of blood T cells in healthy people across ages. A second PCR of 7 to 11 cycles used a sample-barcoded 5' primer and a J-beta primer mix. Carrying 12 random nucleotides, a template-switch adaptor labeled each individual cDNA molecule. TCRdb itself ran the 5' RACE reads through MiXCR, one entry per CDR3 protein. The repertoire consists of 1.4 million to 1.5 million distinct CDR3 sequences, with 35% to 45% occurring once and the leading ten covering roughly 7.9%. Isolation yielded PBMCs, at least 7 million per sample, in every case. Extraction of total RNA produced a minimum of 5.5 micrograms from each sample.

This clonotype was obtained from a woman aged 18-35 years in good health. This chain uses TRBV12-3 or TRBV12-4 with TRBJ2-7, with 7 bases aligning to TRBD2. Sequenced input: blood. The CDR3 here is CASSLEGSGLSYEQYF. CDR3 nucleotide sequence: TGTGCCAGCAGTTTAGAGGGTAGCGGGTTATCCTACGAGCAGTACTTC.